The clone carrying this T cell receptor beta chain was seen at least ten times. Its antigen remains unidentified. An expansion of CD8+CD57+ cells by flow cytometry had been shown in patients chosen for sequencing. All patients had severe acquired aplastic anemia. This record belongs to a study of CD8+CD57+ T cells in acquired aplastic anemia. Study-wide results and limits: Researchers report that twenty-nine CD8+ CDR3 sequences appeared in both patients and controls.

Both TCR beta VDJ combination and CDR3 sequence profiling were carried out. Genomic DNA was the template for this profiling. TCRdb recomputed calls from the reads with MiXCR, one row per CDR3 protein. The top ten clones hold more than 2.5% of a sample with some 120,000 distinct CDR3 sequences, about 40% of them seen once. The sample was sorted CD4+, CD8+, or CD8+CD57+ T cells (not recorded which) from PBMCs. The sequence derives from a human donor with aplastic anemia.

The CDR3 is CSVDDTQYF. The CDR3, as DNA: TGCAGCGTTGATGATACGCAGTATTTT. The gene calls are TRBV29-1 and TRBJ2-3; D unclear. V lost 3 bases to trimming and J lost 6 bases, with 1 base between them. The CDR3 loop spans 9 amino acids. CDR1 is SQVTM and CDR2 is ANQGSEA in the germline V gene.